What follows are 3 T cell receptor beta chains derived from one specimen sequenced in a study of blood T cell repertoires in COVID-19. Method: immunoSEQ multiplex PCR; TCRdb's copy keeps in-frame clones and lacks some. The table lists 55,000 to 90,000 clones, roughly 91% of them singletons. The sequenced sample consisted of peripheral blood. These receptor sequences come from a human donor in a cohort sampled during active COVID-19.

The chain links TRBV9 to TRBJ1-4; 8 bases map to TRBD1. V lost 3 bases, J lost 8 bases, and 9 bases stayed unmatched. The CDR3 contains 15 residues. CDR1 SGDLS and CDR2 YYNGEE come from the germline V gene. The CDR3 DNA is TGTGCCAGCAGCGGAAGACAGGGGCAGGAGGAAAAACTGTTTTTT. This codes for CASSGRQGQEEKLFF.

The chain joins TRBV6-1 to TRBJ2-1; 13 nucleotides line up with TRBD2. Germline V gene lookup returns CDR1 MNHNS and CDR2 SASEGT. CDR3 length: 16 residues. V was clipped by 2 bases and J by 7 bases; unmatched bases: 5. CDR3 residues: CASSELWGLAGNEQFF. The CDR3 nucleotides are TGTGCCAGCAGTGAACTGTGGGGACTAGCGGGAAATGAGCAGTTCTTC.

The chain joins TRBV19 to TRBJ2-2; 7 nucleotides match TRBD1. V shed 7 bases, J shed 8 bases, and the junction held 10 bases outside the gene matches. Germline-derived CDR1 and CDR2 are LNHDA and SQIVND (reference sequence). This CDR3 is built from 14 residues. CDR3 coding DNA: TGTGCCAGTATAACGACAGGGAATTCTGGGGAGCTGTTTTTT. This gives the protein CASITTGNSGELFF.